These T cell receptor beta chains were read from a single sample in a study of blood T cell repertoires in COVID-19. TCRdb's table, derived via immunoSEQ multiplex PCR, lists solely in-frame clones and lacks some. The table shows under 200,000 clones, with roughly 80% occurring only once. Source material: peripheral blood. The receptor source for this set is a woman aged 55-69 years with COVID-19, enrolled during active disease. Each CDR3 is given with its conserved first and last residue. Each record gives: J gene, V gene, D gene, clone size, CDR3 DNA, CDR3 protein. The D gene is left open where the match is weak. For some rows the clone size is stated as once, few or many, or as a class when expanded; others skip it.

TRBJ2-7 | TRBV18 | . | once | TGTGCCAGCTCACCAACGGGAGAAGCAGGCTACGAGCAGTACTTC | CASSPTGEAGYEQYF
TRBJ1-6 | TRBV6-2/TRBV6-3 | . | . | TGTGCCAGCAGTTACCCAGACACTGGTAATTCACCCCTCCACTTT | CASSYPDTGNSPLHF
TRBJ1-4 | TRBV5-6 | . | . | TGTGCCAGCAGTCGCCTCGTACTTATTGAAAAACTGTTTTTT | CASSRLVLIEKLFF
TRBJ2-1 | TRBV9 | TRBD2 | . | TGTGCCAGCAGCCCCAAAGGGACTAGCGGGGCCTATGAGCAGTTCTTC | CASSPKGTSGAYEQFF
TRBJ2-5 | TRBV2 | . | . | TGTGCCAGCGGGGGGGGCGCAGGGGAGACCCAGTACTTC | CASGGGAGETQYF
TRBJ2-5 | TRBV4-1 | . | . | TGCGCCAGCAGCCAAGCCGGGGGGCAGGGGAGAGGGGAGACCCAGTACTTC | CASSQAGGQGRGETQYF
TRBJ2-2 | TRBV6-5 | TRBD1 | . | TGTGCCAGCAAGGTCACACAGGGGAGTCCCCGGGAGCTGTTTTTT | CASKVTQGSPRELFF
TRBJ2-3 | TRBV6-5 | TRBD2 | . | TGTGCCAATCCTTCCGGGACTAGTATTCCAGATACGCAGTATTTT | CANPSGTSIPDTQYF
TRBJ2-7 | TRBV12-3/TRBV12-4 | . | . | TGTGCCAGCAGATTAGCAGCGGGTCGCGAGCAGTACTTC | CASRLAAGREQYF
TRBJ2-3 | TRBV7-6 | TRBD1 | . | TGTGCCAGCAGCATAGGACAGGGTAGCACAGATACGCAGTATTTT | CASSIGQGSTDTQYF
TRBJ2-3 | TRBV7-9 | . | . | TGTGCCAGCAGCTTACGGTCAGGGGGGTCAGATACGCAGTATTTT | CASSLRSGGSDTQYF
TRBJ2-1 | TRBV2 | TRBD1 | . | TGTGCCAGCAGTGCCGTAAACCGGGGGACAGGGGATGAGCAGTTCTTC | CASSAVNRGTGDEQFF
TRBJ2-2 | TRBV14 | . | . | TGTGCCAGCAGCCAAGAGCTGGGGGGAACCGGGGAGCTGTTTTTT | CASSQELGGTGELFF
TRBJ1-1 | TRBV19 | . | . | TGTGCCAGTAGGGTACAGGGTATAAGAGCTGAAGCTTTCTTT | CASRVQGIRAEAFF
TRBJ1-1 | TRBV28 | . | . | TGTGCCAGCAGTTTTTCCCCCCGGACATTGAACACTGAAGCTTTCTTT | CASSFSPRTLNTEAFF
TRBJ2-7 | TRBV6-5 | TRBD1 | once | TGTGCCAGCAGTTACTCGAGAGACAGGGTCTACGAGCAGTACTTC | CASSYSRDRVYEQYF
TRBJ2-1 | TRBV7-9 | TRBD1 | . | TGTGCCAGCAACCTCGACAGGGATAACAATGAGCAGTTCTTC | CASNLDRDNNEQFF
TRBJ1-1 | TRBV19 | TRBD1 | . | TGTGCCAGTAGGACAATCATTGAGAAAAGGACAGGTACTGGGTCGGCTGAAGCTTTCTTT | CASRTIIEKRTGTGSAEAFF
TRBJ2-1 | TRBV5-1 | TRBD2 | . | TGCGCCAGCAGCTTGGGAGCTAGCGGCTCCTACAATGAGCAGTTCTTC | CASSLGASGSYNEQFF
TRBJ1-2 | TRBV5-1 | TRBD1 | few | TGCGCCAGCGTTAAGGGGGCAGGGGACTATGGCTACACCTTC | CASVKGAGDYGYTF
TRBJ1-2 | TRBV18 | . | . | TGTGCCAGCTCATCAGGGGAGGGGTATGGCTACACCTTC | CASSSGEGYGYTF
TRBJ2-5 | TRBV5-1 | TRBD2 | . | TGCGCCAGCAGCTTGGCGGGGACTAGCGGGAAAGAGACCCAGTACTTC | CASSLAGTSGKETQYF
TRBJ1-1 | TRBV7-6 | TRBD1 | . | TGTGCCAGCAGCTTATTGGGACAGGTTGACTTTGAAGCTTTCTTT | CASSLLGQVDFEAFF
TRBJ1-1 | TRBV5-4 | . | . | TGTGCCAGCAGTCTTGCGAAGAACACTGAAGCTTTCTTT | CASSLAKNTEAFF
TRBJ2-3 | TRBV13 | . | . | TGTGCCAGCAGCTCCGCTCAGGTTTCCAGCACAGATACGCAGTATTTT | CASSSAQVSSTDTQYF
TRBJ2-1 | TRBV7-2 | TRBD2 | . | TGTGCCAGCAGCACCGCACAGTTAGCGGGAGCGGCCTACAATGAGCAGTTCTTC | CASSTAQLAGAAYNEQFF
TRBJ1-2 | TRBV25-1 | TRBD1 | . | TGTGCCAGCAGCTCCTCGGGACAGAACTATGGCTACACCTTC | CASSSSGQNYGYTF
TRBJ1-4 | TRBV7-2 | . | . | TGTGCCAGCAGCTTCGGAGGGGTGAATGAAAAACTGTTTTTT | CASSFGGVNEKLFF
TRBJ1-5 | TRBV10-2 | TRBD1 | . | TGCGCCAGCAGGCGGACAGGGGGCAATCAGCCCCAGCATTTT | CASRRTGGNQPQHF
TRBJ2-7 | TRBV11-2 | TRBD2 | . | TGTGCCAGCACCCCAGCGGGGGGGAGGATCCCCGAGCAGTACTTC | CASTPAGGRIPEQYF
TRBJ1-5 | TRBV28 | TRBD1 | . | TGTGCCAGCAGTCCCCAGACAGGGGCCAATCAGCCCCAGCATTTT | CASSPQTGANQPQHF
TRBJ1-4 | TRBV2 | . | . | TGTGCCAGCAGGATTAGCAGGGGCCCTAATGAAAAACTGTTTTTT | CASRISRGPNEKLFF